This record concerns one T cell receptor beta chain sequence. One end of the junction varies from germline; a read error may be responsible. The record originates from a study of T-cell memory formation after mild COVID-19. Germline V CDR1 and CDR2: MNHEY, SVGEGT. The CDR3 is 13 amino acids. TCRdb analysed the 5' RACE reads with MiXCR anew, one entry per CDR3 protein. The table has a few hundred thousand distinct CDR3 sequences, roughly 15% seen once; the top ten hold about 22%. The clonotype comes from a man between 18 and 35 years old who had mild COVID-19 (a few samples of this study predate the infection). Cell type and time point are not known. Sequenced input: PBMCs or a T cell subset sorted from them (not recorded which). The gene calls are TRBV6-2 or TRBV6-3 and TRBJ2-1; maybe TRBD2 (5 bases). The CDR3 DNA reads TGTGCCAGCAGTTACTGGCGGGCTCAGAAGACGGTCTTC. Protein product: CASSYWRAQKTVF.